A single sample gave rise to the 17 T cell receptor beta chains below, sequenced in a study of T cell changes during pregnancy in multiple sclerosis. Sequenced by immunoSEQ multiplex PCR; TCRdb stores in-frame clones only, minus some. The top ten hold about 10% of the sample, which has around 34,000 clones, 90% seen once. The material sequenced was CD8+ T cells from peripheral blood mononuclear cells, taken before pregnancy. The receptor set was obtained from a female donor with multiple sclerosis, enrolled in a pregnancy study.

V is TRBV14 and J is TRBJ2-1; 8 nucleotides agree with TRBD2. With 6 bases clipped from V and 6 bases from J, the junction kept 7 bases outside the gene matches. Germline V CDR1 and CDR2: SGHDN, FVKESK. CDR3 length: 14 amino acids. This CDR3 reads CASRSGGETNEQFF. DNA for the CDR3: TGTGCCAGCAGGTCCGGGGGGGAAACCAATGAGCAGTTCTTC. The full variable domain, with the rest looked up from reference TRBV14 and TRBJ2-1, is EAGVTQFPSHSVIEKGQTVTLRCDPISGHDNLYWYRRVMGKEIKFLLHFVKESKQDESGMPNNRFLAERTGGTYSTLKVQPAELEDSGVYFCASRSGGETNEQFFGPGTRLTVL.

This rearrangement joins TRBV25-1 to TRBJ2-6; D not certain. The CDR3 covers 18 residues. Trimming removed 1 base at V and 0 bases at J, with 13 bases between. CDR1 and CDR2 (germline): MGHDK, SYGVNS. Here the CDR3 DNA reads TGTGCCAGCAGTGAATCAGAAACAAAATACTCTGGGGCCAACGTCCTGACTTTC. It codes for CASSESETKYSGANVLTF.

CDR3 coding DNA: TGTGCCAGCACCTTAGGTTGGCAGGGGGCTAGGAATGAGCAGTTCTTC. It encodes CASTLGWQGARNEQFF. This sequence joins TRBV27 and TRBJ2-1, with 8 bases matching TRBD1. The germline V gene encodes CDR1 MNHEY and CDR2 SMNVEV (reference sequence). After removal of 7 bases from V and 7 bases from J, the junction contained 15 bases not matched to a gene. This CDR3 region has 16 residues.

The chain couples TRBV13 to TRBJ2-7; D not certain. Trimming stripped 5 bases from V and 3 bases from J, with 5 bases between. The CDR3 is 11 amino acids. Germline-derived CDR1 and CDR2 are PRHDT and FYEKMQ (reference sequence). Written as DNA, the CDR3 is TGTGCCAGCAGCCTAAGCTACGAGCAGTACTTC. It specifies CASSLSYEQYF.

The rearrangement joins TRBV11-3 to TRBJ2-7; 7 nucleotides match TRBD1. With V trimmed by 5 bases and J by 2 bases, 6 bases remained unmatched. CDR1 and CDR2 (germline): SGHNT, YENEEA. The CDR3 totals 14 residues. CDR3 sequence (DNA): TGTGCCAGCAGCCCCGGGGACAGAACCTACGAGCAGTACTTC. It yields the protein CASSPGDRTYEQYF.

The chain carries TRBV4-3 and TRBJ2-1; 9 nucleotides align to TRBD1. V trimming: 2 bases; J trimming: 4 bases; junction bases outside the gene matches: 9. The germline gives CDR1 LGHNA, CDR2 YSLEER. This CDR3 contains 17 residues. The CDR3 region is CASSQTLDRGLYNEQFF. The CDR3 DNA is TGCGCCAGCAGCCAAACTCTGGACAGGGGATTGTACAATGAGCAGTTCTTC.

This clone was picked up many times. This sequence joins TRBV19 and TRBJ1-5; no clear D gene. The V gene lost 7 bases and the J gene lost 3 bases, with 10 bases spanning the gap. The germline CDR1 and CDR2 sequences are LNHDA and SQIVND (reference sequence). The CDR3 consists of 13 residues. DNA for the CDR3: TGTGCCAGTATCTCTGCGTTCAATCAGCCCCAGCATTTT. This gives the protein CASISAFNQPQHF.

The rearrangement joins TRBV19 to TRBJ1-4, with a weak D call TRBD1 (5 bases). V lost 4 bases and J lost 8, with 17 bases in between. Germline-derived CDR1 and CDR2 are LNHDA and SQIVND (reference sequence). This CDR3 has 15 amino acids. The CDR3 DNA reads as TGTGCCAGTAGTACCTCCGGGACTGGGACCGAAAAACTGTTTTTT. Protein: CASSTSGTGTEKLFF.

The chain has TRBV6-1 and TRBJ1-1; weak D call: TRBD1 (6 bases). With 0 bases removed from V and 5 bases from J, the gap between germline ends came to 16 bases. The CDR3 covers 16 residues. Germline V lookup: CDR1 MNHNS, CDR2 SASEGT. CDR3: CASSEAWQGSGTEAFF. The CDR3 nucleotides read TGTGCCAGCAGTGAAGCGTGGCAGGGGAGTGGAACTGAAGCTTTCTTT.

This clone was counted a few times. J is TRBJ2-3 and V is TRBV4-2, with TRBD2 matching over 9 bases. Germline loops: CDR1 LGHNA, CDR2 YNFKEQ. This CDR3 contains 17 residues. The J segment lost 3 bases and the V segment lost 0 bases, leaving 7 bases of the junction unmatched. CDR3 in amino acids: CASSQDRAGGPTDTQYF. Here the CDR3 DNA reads TGTGCCAGCAGCCAAGATCGGGCGGGAGGGCCTACAGATACGCAGTATTTT.

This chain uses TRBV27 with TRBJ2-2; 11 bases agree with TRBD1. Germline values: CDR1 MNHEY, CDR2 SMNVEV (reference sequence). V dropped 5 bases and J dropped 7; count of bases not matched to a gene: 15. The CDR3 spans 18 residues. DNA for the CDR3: TGTGCCAGCAGTAAGCTAGGGACAGGGGGTATCTTAGGCGGGGAGCTGTTTTTT. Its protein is CASSKLGTGGILGGELFF.

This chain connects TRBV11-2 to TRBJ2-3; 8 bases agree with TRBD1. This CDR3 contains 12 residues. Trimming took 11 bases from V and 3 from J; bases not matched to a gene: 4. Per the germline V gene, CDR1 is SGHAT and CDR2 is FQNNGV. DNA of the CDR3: TGTGCCGCCGGGGACAGGACAGATACGCAGTATTTT. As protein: CAAGDRTDTQYF.

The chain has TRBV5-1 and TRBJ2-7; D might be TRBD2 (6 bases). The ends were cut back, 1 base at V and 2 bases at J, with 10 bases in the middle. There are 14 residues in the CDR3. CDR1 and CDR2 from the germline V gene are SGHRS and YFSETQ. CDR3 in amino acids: CASSLRLGTYEQYF. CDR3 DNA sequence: TGCGCCAGCAGCTTGAGACTAGGGACCTACGAGCAGTACTTC. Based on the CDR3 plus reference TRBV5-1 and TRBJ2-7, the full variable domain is KAGVTQTPRYLIKTRGQQVTLSCSPISGHRSVSWYQQTPGQGLQFLFEYFSETQRNKGNFPGRFSGRQFSNSRSEMNVSTLELGDSALYLCASSLRLGTYEQYFGPGTRLTVT.

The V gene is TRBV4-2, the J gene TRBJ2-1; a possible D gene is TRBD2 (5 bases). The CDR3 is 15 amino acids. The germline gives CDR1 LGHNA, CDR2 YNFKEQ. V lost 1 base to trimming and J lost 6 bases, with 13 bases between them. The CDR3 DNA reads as TGTGCCAGCAGCCAAGGCGGGCTAGCCGGCAATGAGCAGTTCTTC. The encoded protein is CASSQGGLAGNEQFF.

DNA for the CDR3: TGTGCCAGTAGTATAGTACTGACAGGGAGCCCCTATGGCTACACCTTC. This sequence encodes CASSIVLTGSPYGYTF. The chain has TRBV19 and TRBJ1-2; 7 positions match TRBD1. Germline V CDR1 and CDR2: LNHDA, SQIVND (reference sequence). V shed 1 base, J shed 4 bases, and the junction held 9 bases outside the gene matches. The CDR3 has 16 residues. Combining the CDR3 with reference TRBV19 and TRBJ1-2 gives the whole variable domain DGGITQSPKYLFRKEGQNVTLSCEQNLNHDAMYWYRQDPGQGLRLIYYSQIVNDFQKGDIAEGYSVSREKKESFPLTVTSAQKNPTAFYLCASSIVLTGSPYGYTFGSGTRLTVV.

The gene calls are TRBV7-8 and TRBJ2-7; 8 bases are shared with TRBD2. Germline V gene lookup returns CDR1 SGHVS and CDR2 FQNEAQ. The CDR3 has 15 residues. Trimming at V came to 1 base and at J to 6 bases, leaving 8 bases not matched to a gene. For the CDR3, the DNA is TGTGCCAGCAGCTTAGATCGGGGCGGGAGGCGCGAGCAGTACTTC. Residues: CASSLDRGGRREQYF.

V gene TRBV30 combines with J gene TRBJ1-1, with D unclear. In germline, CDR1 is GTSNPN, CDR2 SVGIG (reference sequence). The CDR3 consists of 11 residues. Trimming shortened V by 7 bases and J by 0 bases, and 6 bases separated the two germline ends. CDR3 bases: TGTGCCTCACTCATGAACACTGAAGCTTTCTTT. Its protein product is CASLMNTEAFF.